Presented here are 21 T cell receptor beta chains from one specimen sequenced in a study of blood T cell repertoires in COVID-19. This table comes from immunoSEQ multiplex PCR, and its TCRdb copy is limited to in-frame clones, with some not included. The repertoire holds about 170,000 clones, over 65% seen once, with around 8.1% in the top ten. The sequenced material came from peripheral blood. All receptors derive from a man in his 60s with acute or convalescent COVID-19.

The chain links TRBV10-2 to TRBJ2-4; no clear D. CDR3 length equals 15 residues. Trimming removed 0 bases at V and 1 base at J, with 7 bases between. Germline V gene lookup returns CDR1 WSHSY and CDR2 SAAADI. CDR3 sequence: CASSESRFAKNIQYF. CDR3 in DNA: TGCGCCAGCAGTGAGTCTCGGTTCGCCAAAAACATTCAGTACTTC.

The gene calls are TRBV30 and TRBJ2-2; weak D call: TRBD1 (6 bases). Germline CDR1 GTSNPN, CDR2 SVGIG (reference sequence). With 1 base removed from V and 4 bases from J, the gap between germline ends came to 13 bases. This CDR3 contains 15 residues. Here the CDR3 DNA reads TGTGCCTGGAGTGCCGTAGCCAGGGGCACCGGGGAGCTGTTTTTT. Protein sequence: CAWSAVARGTGELFF.

The CDR3 DNA reads TGTGCCAGCAGCCAAGATACAGCAAGGGAGCAGTTCTTC. As protein: CASSQDTAREQFF. The gene calls are TRBV4-2 and TRBJ2-1; D is uncertain. V was shortened by 0 bases and J by 10 bases, with 10 bases between the two germline ends. The CDR3 is 13 residues long. Germline V gene data show CDR1 as LGHNA and CDR2 as YNFKEQ.

V gene TRBV27 combines with J gene TRBJ2-1, with D uncertain. CDR1 is MNHEY, CDR2 SMNVEV, per germline (reference sequence). V lost 5 bases and J lost 3, with 8 bases in between. This CDR3 is built from 13 residues. The CDR3 coding sequence is TGTGCCAGCAGTCTCGACTTCTACAATGAGCAGTTCTTC. Amino acid sequence: CASSLDFYNEQFF.

The chain recombines TRBV5-8 with TRBJ2-5; TRBD2 agrees at 15 bases. Germline V gene lookup returns CDR1 SGHTS and CDR2 YDEGEE. This CDR3 has 16 amino acids. The V segment lost 4 bases and the J segment 2 bases; nucleotides outside the gene matches: 3. The DNA of the CDR3 is TGTGCCAGCAGCCCCGGACTAGCGGGGGGGCAAGAGACCCAGTACTTC. This codes for CASSPGLAGGQETQYF.

The chain is built from TRBV5-6 and TRBJ1-1, with D maybe TRBD1 (6 bases). Trimming removed 1 base from V and 4 bases from J, with 17 bases in between. CDR3 size: 16 residues. Germline V gene lookup returns CDR1 SGHDT and CDR2 YYEEEE. CDR3 in DNA: TGTGCCAGCAGCTTGTCACAGGGAAGTCGGAGCACTGAAGCTTTCTTT. Its translation is CASSLSQGSRSTEAFF.

This sequence joins TRBV30 and TRBJ1-4; D uncertain. CDR3 size: 16 residues. Germline loops: CDR1 GTSNPN, CDR2 SVGIG (reference sequence). Trimming left V 2 bases short and J 4 bases short, with 17 bases between. The CDR3 DNA reads as TGTGCCTGGAGTTCCTCCCCGGGGAGCAGTAATGAAAAACTGTTTTTT. It is translated as CAWSSSPGSSNEKLFF.

The V call is TRBV7-2, the J call TRBJ2-3, with TRBD2 as a possible D gene (6 bases). This CDR3 comprises 14 residues. V lost 1 base and J 6 bases, leaving 11 bases between the germline ends. Germline V gene lookup returns CDR1 SGHTA and CDR2 FQGNSA. The CDR3 sequence is CASSLVWGEDTQYF. In nucleotides, the CDR3 is TGTGCCAGCAGCTTAGTTTGGGGGGAGGATACGCAGTATTTT.

The rearrangement links TRBV10-2 to TRBJ2-1, with D uncertain. The CDR3 runs 16 residues. The ends were cut back, 6 bases at V and 2 bases at J, with 17 bases in the middle. CDR1 is WSHSY, CDR2 SAAADI, per germline. The CDR3 region has the DNA TGCGCCAGCAGCCTCTCTGGAGAAGGCGCCTACAATGAGCAGTTCTTC. Translated, it gives CASSLSGEGAYNEQFF.

A single count supports this clone. This CDR3 reads CSVENGGVNTEAFF. The CDR3 DNA reads TGCAGCGTTGAAAACGGCGGGGTGAACACTGAAGCTTTCTTT. The chain couples TRBV29-1 to TRBJ1-1; D is ambiguous. Germline V gene sequence: CDR1 SQVTM, CDR2 ANQGSEA. Trimming removed 2 bases at V and 0 bases at J, with 10 bases between. This CDR3 comprises 14 residues.

Concerning this clone: An end of the junction does not agree with germline; a read error may underlie this. The chain carries TRBV10-3 and TRBJ2-7; a weak D match, TRBD1 (5 bases). The CDR3 length is 12 residues. Per germline, CDR1 ENHRY and CDR2 SYGVKD. The CDR3 region has the DNA TGTGCCATCAGTTCCCAGGGTAAAGGACGGGACTTC. It translates to CAISSQGKGRDF.

The chain carries TRBV7-8 and TRBJ2-5; TRBD2 might be the D (5 bases). Germline V CDR1 and CDR2: SGHVS, FQNEAQ. CDR3 length: 13 amino acids. The germline V and J ends were trimmed by 4 bases and 5 bases, with 11 bases remaining between them. The CDR3 region has the DNA TGTGCCAGCAGCTCGAGGGTAGGCGAGACCCAGTACTTC. It is translated as CASSSRVGETQYF.

The rearrangement links TRBV20-1 to TRBJ1-5; 7 bases line up with TRBD1. CDR3 length equals 15 residues. The germline gives CDR1 DFQATT, CDR2 SNEGSKA (reference sequence). V lost 3 bases, J lost 5 bases, and 10 bases stayed unmatched. As DNA, the CDR3 is TGCAGTGCTAGTGTACCGGGACAGATTGATCAGCCCCAGCATTTT. Protein product: CSASVPGQIDQPQHF.

The chain is built from TRBV5-6 and TRBJ2-5; 13 nucleotides line up with TRBD2. V was pared by 4 bases and J by 3 bases, with 9 bases of the junction left unmatched. Germline assignment: CDR1 SGHDT and CDR2 YYEEEE. This CDR3 region has 17 residues. The CDR3 protein is CASSPTSGGAVEETQYF. DNA of the CDR3: TGTGCCAGCAGCCCTACTAGCGGGGGGGCGGTGGAAGAGACCCAGTACTTC. The full variable domain, its missing parts supplied by reference TRBV5-6 and TRBJ2-5, is DAGVTQSPTHLIKTRGQQVTLRCSPKSGHDTVSWYQQALGQGPQFIFQYYEEEERQRGNFPDRFSGHQFPNYSSELNVNALLLGDSALYLCASSPTSGGAVEETQYFGPGTRLLVL.

This clone turned up a few times. The V and J genes are TRBV6-5 and TRBJ1-6, with 7 bases aligning to TRBD1. Germline CDR1 is MNHEY and CDR2 is SVGAGI. The CDR3 loop spans 14 amino acids. DNA for the CDR3: TGTGCTTCAGGCACAGGGGCCAATAATTCACCCCTCCACTTT. Residues: CASGTGANNSPLHF.

This chain joins TRBV10-2 and TRBJ1-6; no firm D call. The V end was cut by 2 bases, the J end by 6 bases, with 14 bases between. Germline CDR1 and CDR2: WSHSY and SAAADI. The CDR3 runs to 16 residues. The CDR3 DNA is TGCGCCAGCAGTGAGATGATTGCGGATTCTAATTCACCCCTCCACTTT. Translation gives CASSEMIADSNSPLHF.

The V and J genes are TRBV7-2 and TRBJ2-5; D gene uncertain. CDR1 is SGHTA, CDR2 FQGNSA, per germline. This CDR3 is 14 amino acids long. The V and J ends lost 0 bases and 5 bases respectively, with 10 bases between them. CDR3 sequence (DNA): TGTGCCAGCAGCTTAGCGCGGCAGAGCGAGACCCAGTACTTC. Protein sequence: CASSLARQSETQYF.

This clone was found a few times. CDR3 in DNA: TGTGCCAGCAGCTTTAGCGGGGGGGGAGAGACCCAGTACTTC. As protein: CASSFSGGGETQYF. The chain has TRBV11-2 and TRBJ2-5, with 11 bases identical to TRBD2. CDR3 length equals 14 residues. V shed 3 bases, J shed 4 bases, and the junction held 1 base outside the gene matches. Germline CDR1 SGHAT, CDR2 FQNNGV.

V and J are TRBV19 and TRBJ2-7; 7 bases agree with TRBD2. Unmatched junction bases numbered 7, after V lost 2 bases and J lost 3 bases. The CDR3 sequence is 15 residues long. Germline values: CDR1 LNHDA, CDR2 SQIVND (reference sequence). The chain's CDR3 is CASSIFGGGDYEQYF. The CDR3 DNA follows: TGTGCCAGTAGTATATTCGGCGGGGGTGACTACGAGCAGTACTTC.

The V call is TRBV4-3, the J call TRBJ1-1; 8 nucleotides line up with TRBD1. Looked up from germline, CDR1 is LGHNA and CDR2 is YSLEER. CDR3 length: 15 amino acids. The trim removed 1 base at V and 3 bases at J, leaving 4 bases unmatched. CDR3 amino acids: CASSQVTGDYTEAFF. As DNA, the CDR3 is TGCGCCAGCAGCCAAGTGACAGGGGACTACACTGAAGCTTTCTTT.

The V and J genes are TRBV2 and TRBJ2-1; TRBD2 matches at 9 bases. Germline V lookup: CDR1 SNHLY, CDR2 FYNNEI. The CDR3 length is 15 residues. V lost 6 bases and J lost 3; bases outside the gene matches: 6. The CDR3 DNA sequence: TGTGCCAGCAGGAGGACTAGCGATAACTACAATGAGCAGTTCTTC. Residues: CASRRTSDNYNEQFF.